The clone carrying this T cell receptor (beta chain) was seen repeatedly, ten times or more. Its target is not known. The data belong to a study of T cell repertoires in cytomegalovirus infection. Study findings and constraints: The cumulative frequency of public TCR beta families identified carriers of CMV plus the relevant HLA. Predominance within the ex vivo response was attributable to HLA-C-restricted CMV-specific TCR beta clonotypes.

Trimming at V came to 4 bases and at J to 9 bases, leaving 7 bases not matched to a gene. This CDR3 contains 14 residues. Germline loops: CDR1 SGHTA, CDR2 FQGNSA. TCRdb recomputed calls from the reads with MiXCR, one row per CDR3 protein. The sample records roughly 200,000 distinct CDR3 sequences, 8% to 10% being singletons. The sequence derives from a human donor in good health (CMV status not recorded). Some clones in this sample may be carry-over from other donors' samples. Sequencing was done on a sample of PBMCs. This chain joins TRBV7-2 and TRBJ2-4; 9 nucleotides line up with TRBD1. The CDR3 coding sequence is TGTGCCAGCAGCTCCGGGACAGGGATTGGCATTCAGTACTTC. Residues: CASSSGTGIGIQYF. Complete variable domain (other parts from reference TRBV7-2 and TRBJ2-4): GAGVSQSPSNKVTEKGKDVELRCDPISGHTALYWYRQSLGQGLEFLIYFQGNSAPDKSGLPSDRFSAERTGGSVSTLTIQRTQQEDSAVYLCASSSGTGIGIQYFGAGTRLSVL.